The source of this TCR beta chain is a study of Graves' ophthalmopathy and Graves' hyperthyroidism. Study context: Blood was drawn at initial diagnosis, before any treatment.

Transcripts of RNA were the source for amplifying TCR beta CDR3 regions. Amplification began with first-round RT-PCR using HTBI primers, then second-round multiplex PCR was performed. From the multiplex PCR reads, TCRdb called clonotypes with MiXCR, one entry per CDR3 protein. The sample shows around 400,000 distinct CDR3 sequences, around 16% of them seen only once. This clonotype was counted at least ten times. Trimming shortened V by 5 bases and J by 3 bases, and 13 bases separated the two germline ends. The CDR3 is 14 residues long. Germline V lookup: CDR1 PRHDT, CDR2 FYEKMQ (reference sequence). Source material: peripheral blood. This chain links TRBV13 with TRBJ1-1, with D hard to call. The receptor's source is a woman aged 18-35 years with Graves' ophthalmopathy. The CDR3, as DNA: TGTGCCAGCAGCGATGAGCGGGAGGACACTGAAGCTTTCTTT. Amino acids: CASSDEREDTEAFF.